The clone carrying this T cell receptor (beta chain) occurred many times. Its specificity is unknown. This sample is part of a study of T cell repertoires in cytomegalovirus infection. Study at large: Carrying CMV and the relevant HLA type showed in public TCR beta signatures. Regarding the study as a whole: Carriers of CMV plus the relevant HLA were identified by cumulative public TCR beta family frequency.

Trimming removed 5 bases at V and 9 bases at J, with 17 bases between. The germline V gene encodes CDR1 SGHTA and CDR2 FQGNSA. The CDR3 loop spans 14 amino acids. MiXCR, run by TCRdb on the reads, gives a single entry per CDR3 protein. Of a few hundred thousand distinct CDR3 sequences in the sample, less than 30% were seen once. The chain joins TRBV7-2 to TRBJ2-1, with no clear D. The sequenced material came from PBMCs. This clonotype was obtained from a human donor in good health (CMV status not recorded). Some clones in this sample may be carry-over from other donors' samples. In nucleotides, the CDR3 is TGTGCCAGCAGCCCGGACGCCTTCTCGCGTGAGCAGTTCTTC. It specifies CASSPDAFSREQFF.